Listed below are T cell receptor beta chains from one sample, sequenced in a study of TIL therapy for anti-PD-1-resistant metastatic lung cancer. TCRdb's table, derived via immunoSEQ multiplex PCR, lists solely in-frame clones and lacks some. The sample has approximately 45,000 clones, about 80% seen once. The material was blood, obtained at baseline. These TCRs come from a man between 65 and 85 years old with non-small cell lung cancer. The CDR3 runs from the conserved cysteine through the conserved F or W. D genes are given only for firm matches. Rows give clone size only sometimes, using once, few, many, or a class for an expanded clone.

>TRBV20-1|-|-|TRBJ2-7
TGCAGTGCTAGCGGAGCTGACGAGCAGTACTTC
CSASGADEQYF
>TRBV5-4|-|-|TRBJ2-3
TGTGCCAGCAGCTTGGAGAGGGGAATCGGAACAGATACGCAGTATTTT
CASSLERGIGTDTQYF
>TRBV28|TRBD1|-|TRBJ1-1
TGTGCCACCACCTCGACAGGGGTCCCCCCTGAAGCTTTCTTT
CATTSTGVPPEAFF
>TRBV7-6|-|-|TRBJ2-5
TGTGCCAGCAGCACGCCGCCCGGGACGTCGTACCAAGAGACCCAGTACTTC
CASSTPPGTSYQETQYF
>TRBV7-2|-|-|TRBJ1-5
TGTGCCAGCAGCTTAGGGCAGGATCATCAGCCCCAGCATTTT
CASSLGQDHQPQHF
>TRBV5-6|TRBD2|-|TRBJ2-2
TGTGCCAGCAGCTTGGTGACTAGCGGGAACACCGGGGAGCTGTTTTTT
CASSLVTSGNTGELFF
>TRBV6-6|TRBD1|once|TRBJ2-1
TGTGCCAGCAGTTACCCGGGACAGGGGGCAGATGAGCAGTTCTTC
CASSYPGQGADEQFF
>TRBV5-4|TRBD2|-|TRBJ2-2
TGTGCCAGCAGCTTGGCCGGGACTAGATCCACCGGGGAGCTGTTTTTT
CASSLAGTRSTGELFF
>TRBV18|TRBD2|-|TRBJ2-1
TGTGCCAGCTCACCAGTAGCGGGAGAAGGGAATGAGCAGTTCTTC
CASSPVAGEGNEQFF
>TRBV7-9|-|once|TRBJ1-1
TGCGCCAGCAGCTTAACAGGTAGTGAGGATAGGTTCTTT
CASSLTGSEDRFF
>TRBV5-4|-|-|TRBJ1-2
TGTGCCAGCAGCTTGTCGTGGGGTACCATGGGGGGTGACTATGGCTACACCTTC
CASSLSWGTMGGDYGYTF
>TRBV25-1|-|-|TRBJ2-5
TGTGCCAGCAGTGAACCTGGAGGGGTAAAGACCCAGTACTTC
CASSEPGGVKTQYF
>TRBV7-8|TRBD2|once|TRBJ2-7
TGTGCCAGCAGCCACGAGGATCGACTAGCGGGACAGGGCTCCTACGAGCAGTACTTC
CASSHEDRLAGQGSYEQYF
>TRBV4-2|TRBD1|once|TRBJ2-7
TGTGCCAGCAGCCCTGCGGGGACAGGGGGGCTCGAGCAGTACTTC
CASSPAGTGGLEQYF
>TRBV11-2|-|-|TRBJ1-3
TGTGCCAGCAGCTTGCGTTGGGGTGGGGCTGGAAACACCATATATTTT
CASSLRWGGAGNTIYF
>TRBV27|-|-|TRBJ2-1
TGTGCCAGCAGTTTATATAATGAGCAGTTCTTC
CASSLYNEQFF
>TRBV29-1|-|-|TRBJ1-1
TGCAGCGCCGCCTCCGGGACGATGAACACTGAAGCTTTCTTT
CSAASGTMNTEAFF
>TRBV19|-|-|TRBJ2-2
TGTGCCAGTAGGTTAGGGACCACCGGGGAGCTGTTTTTT
CASRLGTTGELFF
>TRBV6-5|TRBD2|-|TRBJ2-7
TGTGCCAGCAGCCTACTCTTGGGGAGGGCCGACGAGCAGTACTTC
CASSLLLGRADEQYF
>TRBV10-1|-|-|TRBJ2-1
TGCGCCAGCAGCCGAGGACAGAACCACAATGAGCAGTTCTTC
CASSRGQNHNEQFF
>TRBV21-1|-|-|TRBJ2-3
TGTGCCAGCAGCAAAAATGTAACTAGCACAGATACGCAGTATTTT
CASSKNVTSTDTQYF
>TRBV5-5|-|many|TRBJ2-1
TGTGCCAGCAGCTCGACAGGACCAGGCAATGAGCAGTTCTTC
CASSSTGPGNEQFF
>TRBV15|TRBD1|-|TRBJ2-5
TGTGCCACCAGCAGACCGGACAGGGAAGAGACCCAGTACTTC
CATSRPDREETQYF
>TRBV6-5|-|-|TRBJ2-3
TGTGCCAGCAGATTTAGGGACCGTAGCACAGATACGCAGTATTTT
CASRFRDRSTDTQYF
>TRBV2|-|-|TRBJ1-1
TGTGCCAGCAGTGGGGCGATGAACACTGAAGCTTTCTTT
CASSGAMNTEAFF
>TRBV11-1|TRBD1|-|TRBJ1-3
TGTGCCAGCAGCTCGCCGACAGGGAGAAAATCTGGAAACACCATATATTTT
CASSSPTGRKSGNTIYF
>TRBV19|-|few|TRBJ1-1
TGTGCCAGTAGTATAGGAACTATGAACACTGAAGCTTTCTTT
CASSIGTMNTEAFF
>TRBV5-4|TRBD1|-|TRBJ2-4
TGTGCCAGCAGCCAGCCGGGACAGGGGATCAAAAACATTCAGTACTTC
CASSQPGQGIKNIQYF
>TRBV28|TRBD2|-|TRBJ2-3
TGTGCCAGCAGTCAAGGGACTAGCGCCGTTACGCAGTATTTT
CASSQGTSAVTQYF
>TRBV4-2|TRBD2|-|TRBJ2-5
TGTGCCAGCAGCCAAGCACTAGCGGGAGGGGAGGAGACCCAGTACTTC
CASSQALAGGEETQYF
>TRBV10-3|-|few|TRBJ1-5
TGTGCCATCAGTGAGCCGGGGGGGTATCAGCCCCAGCATTTT
CAISEPGGYQPQHF
>TRBV27|TRBD1|-|TRBJ2-1
TGTGCCAGCACCGGACAGGGGGCGACAAAATACTACAATGAGCAGTTCTTC
CASTGQGATKYYNEQFF
>TRBV4-1|-|-|TRBJ1-1
TGCGCCAGCAGCCAAGCCGGTTTCAAGAACACTGAAGCTTTCTTT
CASSQAGFKNTEAFF
>TRBV28|TRBD1|-|TRBJ1-5
TGTGCCAGCAGTGCACCCTTGCGCAGGGGGCGTTTTCAGCCCCAGCATTTT
CASSAPLRRGRFQPQHF
>TRBV7-2|TRBD2|-|TRBJ2-7
TGTGCCAGCAGCCCCCACAGCGGGAGCTACGAGCAGTACTTC
CASSPHSGSYEQYF
>TRBV25-1|TRBD1|few|TRBJ1-2
TGTGCCAGCAGTGTGGGACAGGGGGCTTATGGCTACACCTTC
CASSVGQGAYGYTF
>TRBV7-2|-|-|TRBJ2-1
TGTGCCAGCAGCTTAGTGCCAGGGTATGAGCAGTTCTTC
CASSLVPGYEQFF
>TRBV2|TRBD2|-|TRBJ2-3
TGTGCCAGCAAGAGGGCTAGCGGTTCCACAGATACGCAGTATTTT
CASKRASGSTDTQYF
>TRBV9|-|-|TRBJ2-4
TGTGCCAGCAGCCCCGAGTTAGCCAAAAACATTCAGTACTTC
CASSPELAKNIQYF
>TRBV14|TRBD1|-|TRBJ2-3
TGTGCCAGCAGCCGCGGGACAGGGGCTCAATTAAGCACAGATACGCAGTATTTT
CASSRGTGAQLSTDTQYF
>TRBV7-3|-|medium-sized|TRBJ2-3
TGTGCCAGCAGCTTAAGTTCACCAACAGATACGCAGTATTTT
CASSLSSPTDTQYF
>TRBV5-1|TRBD1|-|TRBJ1-1
TGCGCCAGCAGCAGGACAGGGTCGAACACTGAAGCTTTCTTT
CASSRTGSNTEAFF
>TRBV28|-|-|TRBJ2-3
TGTGCCAGCAGTTTAACGGGCCCTCTGGACACAGATACGCAGTATTTT
CASSLTGPLDTDTQYF
>TRBV25-1|-|-|TRBJ1-2
TGTGCCAGCAGTGGGTTGGGAGTTGATGGCTACACCTTC
CASSGLGVDGYTF
>TRBV4-1|TRBD2|-|TRBJ2-6
TGCGCCAGCAGCCCCGGGACGGGGGCTCAGCGGGGGCGCTTTGGGGCCAACGTCCTGACTTTC
CASSPGTGAQRGRFGANVLTF
>TRBV4-1|-|-|TRBJ2-1
TGCGCCAGCAGCCCACAGGGCAGCTCCTACAATGAGCAGTTCTTC
CASSPQGSSYNEQFF
>TRBV30|-|-|TRBJ2-3
TGTGCCTGGAGTCGGACGGTAGATACGCAGTATTTT
CAWSRTVDTQYF
>TRBV28|TRBD1|few|TRBJ1-1
TGTGCCAGCAGTACTCCCCGACAGGGGGCGGTTATTGGTACTGAAGCTTTCTTT
CASSTPRQGAVIGTEAFF
>TRBV6-5|TRBD2|-|TRBJ2-1
TGTGCCAGCAGTTCGCGGGAGGGCTACGATGAGCAGTTCTTC
CASSSREGYDEQFF
>TRBV7-3|TRBD1|-|TRBJ2-2
TGTGCCAGCAGCTCACAGGGGGCGGTCGGGGAGCTGTTTTTT
CASSSQGAVGELFF
>TRBV5-6|-|-|TRBJ2-5
TGTGCCAGCAGCCGTGAAGAGAGGGAGACCCAGTACTTC
CASSREERETQYF
>TRBV28|TRBD1|-|TRBJ1-1
TGTGCCAGCAGCAGGGGGGGAAATACGAACACTGAAGCTTTCTTT
CASSRGGNTNTEAFF